This entry describes one TCR beta chain. Its antigen is unidentified. The data originate from a study of shared clonotypes between healthy human individuals. The donors, healthy adults who were HIV-negative, had experienced no recent acute infections or vaccinations. The germline CDR1 and CDR2 sequences are LGHNA and YNFKEQ. This CDR3 has 16 amino acids. Trimming took 0 bases from V and 4 from J, leaving 13 bases between them. An even split of each subset's genomic DNA across several immunoSEQ plates was performed. Per the authors' pipeline: Junction-only sequences without quality scores came from ImmunoSEQ, so filtering differed. The table came from immunoSEQ multiplex PCR; TCRdb's copy has only in-frame clones and leaves some out. Clone size and the V and J calls come from that table; the DNA yielded D and trimming. The repertoire includes hundreds of thousands of clones, 70% to 80% of them detected once, and approximately 13% sits in the top ten.

Study-wide results and caveats: Among donors, the sharing of clonotypes was expected to be influenced by sequencing depth.

The origin of this receptor is a woman between 35 and 50 years old in good health. Some clones in this sample may be carry-over from other donors' samples. The chain links TRBV4-2 to TRBJ2-1, with D perhaps matching TRBD2 (5 bases). The sequenced material came from PBMCs. The CDR3: CASSQDWAEVYNEQFF. The CDR3 DNA sequence: TGTGCCAGCAGCCAAGATTGGGCGGAGGTTTACAATGAGCAGTTCTTC.